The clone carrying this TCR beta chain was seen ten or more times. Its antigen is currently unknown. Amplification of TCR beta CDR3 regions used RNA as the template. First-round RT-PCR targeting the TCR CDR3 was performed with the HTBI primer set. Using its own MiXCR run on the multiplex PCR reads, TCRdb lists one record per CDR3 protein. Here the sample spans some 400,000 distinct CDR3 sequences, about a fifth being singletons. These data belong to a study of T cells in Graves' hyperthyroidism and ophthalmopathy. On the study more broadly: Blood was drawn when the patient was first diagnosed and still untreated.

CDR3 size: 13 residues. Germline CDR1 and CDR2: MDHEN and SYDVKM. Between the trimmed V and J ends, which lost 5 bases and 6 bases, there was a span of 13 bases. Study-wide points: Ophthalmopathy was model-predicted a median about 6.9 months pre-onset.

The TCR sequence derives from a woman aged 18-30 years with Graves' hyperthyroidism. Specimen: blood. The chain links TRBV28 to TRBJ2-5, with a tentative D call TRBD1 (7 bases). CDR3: CASSVTGRKTQYF. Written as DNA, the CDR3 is TGTGCCAGCAGTGTGACAGGGAGGAAGACCCAGTACTTC.